The 8 T cell receptor beta chains given below trace back to one sample, sequenced in a study of human T cells and chemical hapten exposure. Time point denoted: patch test 2, 6 weeks after DPC sensitization. Treatment meaning: therapeutic diphenylcyclopropenone sensitization with weekly scalp DPC. TCRdb reanalysed the RACE reads using MiXCR and keeps one entry per CDR3 protein. The repertoire includes about 140,000 distinct CDR3 sequences, approximately 10% of them detected once, and around 1.4% sits in the top ten. The sample in question was whole blood, obtained in connection with sensitization to the hapten diphenylcyclopropenone (DPC). The receptors were gathered from a woman in her forties or fifties with alopecia areata. Some clones in this sample may be carry-over from other donors' samples.

This clonotype came up a few times. V and J are TRBV5-6 and TRBJ2-3, with D perhaps TRBD1 (6 bases). The ends were cut back, 5 bases at V and 2 bases at J, with 12 bases in the middle. The CDR3 spans 14 residues. The germline V gene encodes CDR1 SGHDT and CDR2 YYEEEE. As DNA, the CDR3 is TGTGCCAGCAGTCCCCGGACAGCCACAGATACGCAGTATTTT. Protein product: CASSPRTATDTQYF. Full variable domain (missing parts from reference TRBV5-6 and TRBJ2-3): DAGVTQSPTHLIKTRGQQVTLRCSPKSGHDTVSWYQQALGQGPQFIFQYYEEEERQRGNFPDRFSGHQFPNYSSELNVNALLLGDSALYLCASSPRTATDTQYFGPGTRLTVL.

This clonotype turned up a few times. The chain combines TRBV27 with TRBJ1-2; tentative D call: TRBD1 (6 bases). V lost 5 bases to trimming and J lost 7 bases, with 14 bases between them. The germline V gene encodes CDR1 MNHEY and CDR2 SMNVEV (reference sequence). The CDR3 runs 13 residues. The CDR3 DNA sequence: TGTGCCAGCAGTCTTCAGGGGCTCAGTGGCTACACCTTC. Amino acid sequence: CASSLQGLSGYTF.

In this sample, this clonotype turned up a few times. Here the CDR3 reads CASSFSHLNTEAFF. For the CDR3, the DNA is TGTGCCAGCAGCTTCTCGCACCTGAACACTGAAGCTTTCTTT. The chain uses TRBV7-6 and TRBJ1-1; D gene unclear. CDR1 and CDR2 (germline): SGHVS, FNYEAQ. V was trimmed by 3 bases and J by 0 bases, leaving 8 bases between them. This CDR3 is 14 amino acids long.

In its sample, this clonotype was seen many times. The chain employs TRBV2 and TRBJ2-4; D unclear. The CDR3 has 15 amino acids. Trimming removed 7 bases from V and 1 base from J, with 14 bases in between. CDR1 SNHLY and CDR2 FYNNEI come from the germline V gene. CDR3 protein: CASKGQATAKNIQYF. CDR3 in DNA: TGTGCCAGCAAAGGGCAGGCGACGGCCAAAAACATTCAGTACTTC. The whole variable domain, remainder taken from reference TRBV2 and TRBJ2-4, is EPEVTQTPSHQVTQMGQEVILRCVPISNHLYFYWYRQILGQKVEFLVSFYNNEISEKSEIFDDQFSVERPDGSNFTLKIRSTKLEDSAMYFCASKGQATAKNIQYFGAGTRLSVL.

The chain joins TRBV6-2 or TRBV6-3 to TRBJ2-2; 10 bases are shared with TRBD1. The ends lost 5 bases at V and 4 bases at J; junction bases unmatched: 10. The germline V gene has CDR1 MNHEY and CDR2 SVGEGT. The CDR3 consists of 17 residues. In nucleotides, the CDR3 is TGTGCCAGCAGTAACCCCGGGACAGGGGCCAGCACCGGGGAGCTGTTTTTT. This codes for CASSNPGTGASTGELFF.

The DNA of the CDR3 is TGTGCCAGCAGTCCGACTAGCGGTTCCTCCTACGAGCAGTACTTC. Amino acids: CASSPTSGSSYEQYF. The rearrangement uses TRBV12-3 or TRBV12-4 and TRBJ2-7; 9 bases fit TRBD2. V gave up 5 bases and J gave up 0 bases; unmatched junction bases: 5. CDR3 length: 15 amino acids.

The V call is TRBV28, the J call TRBJ2-5; 8 nucleotides match TRBD2. Germline CDR1 reads MDHEN; CDR2 reads SYDVKM. The length of the CDR3 is 12 residues. V lost 2 bases and J lost 11; bases outside the gene matches: 4. In nucleotides, the CDR3 is TGTGCCAGCAGTTTACTAGCGGGCCTACAGTACTTC. This sequence encodes CASSLLAGLQYF.

The chain uses TRBV7-8 and TRBJ2-1; 7 bases are a match to TRBD2. CDR1 and CDR2 (germline): SGHVS, FQNEAQ. CDR3 length equals 17 residues. After removal of 4 bases from V and 0 bases from J, the junction contained 9 bases not matched to a gene. CDR3 region: CASSWSGASGSYNEQFF. The CDR3 nucleotides are TGTGCCAGCAGCTGGAGCGGGGCTTCGGGCTCCTACAATGAGCAGTTCTTC.